The sequence of this T cell receptor beta chain was determined in a study of T cells in women clearing cervical HPV infection. Study-level information: With HLA typing for only a few women, HLA confounding remains possible.

HPV was found by MY09/MY11 PCR and dot-blot genotyping. To note about this clone: The antigen remains unidentified. From the germline J gene comes the end of the CDR3, since the read stops 3 residues before it.

The table came from immunoSEQ multiplex PCR; TCRdb's copy has only in-frame clones and leaves some out. This sample contains some 39,000 clones. The length of the CDR3 is 15 residues. Trimming cost V 1 base and J 1 base, with 9 bases left between them. CDR1 and CDR2 (germline): SGHTA, FQGTGA. Study findings and constraints: CIN3+ cases had significantly higher TCR richness than controls; evenness did not differ.

The rearrangement links TRBV7-3 to TRBJ2-3, with a possible D match to TRBD1 (6 bases). This clonotype was obtained from a woman aged 18 to 75 with a cervical HPV16 infection that either progressed to CIN3+ or cleared (not recorded which). The material sequenced was blood buffy coat. The CDR3 sequence is CASSLIGGGTDTQYF. The sequenced CDR3 bases are TGTGCCAGCAGCTTAATAGGGGGAGGCACAGATACG.